Listed here are 25 T cell receptor beta chains from one sample, sequenced in a study of T cell changes during pregnancy in multiple sclerosis. Libraries were prepared by immunoSEQ multiplex PCR; TCRdb keeps only in-frame clonotypes and omits some of them. The sample carries about 35,000 clones, about 89% recorded once. The sample in question was CD4+ T cells from peripheral blood mononuclear cells, obtained in the third trimester of pregnancy. The receptors originated from a female donor in good health, enrolled as a control in a pregnancy study.

Remarks on this clone: An end of the junction differs from the germline gene, which may be a read error. Here the CDR3 DNA reads TGTGCTAGCAGCCCGGGACAGGGGGCCGGGGAGCTGTTTTTT. Translation: CASSPGQGAGELFF. The rearrangement joins TRBV7-7 to TRBJ2-2, with TRBD1 matching over 11 bases. The CDR3 extends over 14 amino acids. The germline V gene encodes CDR1 SSHAT and CDR2 FNYEAQ (reference sequence).

The chain couples TRBV9 to TRBJ2-7, with TRBD2 matching over 8 bases. CDR1 and CDR2 from the germline V gene are SGDLS and YYNGEE. Losses at the gene ends were 4 bases for V and 6 bases for J; bases not matched to a gene: 9. CDR3 length: 14 amino acids. The DNA for the CDR3 is TGTGCCAGCAGCCCCGGGGGGGTAGGGGTCGAGCAGTACTTC. Translated, it gives CASSPGGVGVEQYF.

The chain uses TRBV5-6 and TRBJ2-5; 7 bases are shared with TRBD1. The V gene end was trimmed by 3 bases and the J gene end by 2 bases; junction bases not matched to a gene: 7. Germline V gene data show CDR1 as SGHDT and CDR2 as YYEEEE. This CDR3 has 15 amino acids. The CDR3 DNA is TGTGCCAGCAGCTCGGGGACAGAAGTACAAGAGACCCAGTACTTC. Protein: CASSSGTEVQETQYF.

The chain employs TRBV20-1 and TRBJ2-5; unclear D gene. In germline, CDR1 is DFQATT, CDR2 SNEGSKA (reference sequence). The V end lost 2 bases, the J end lost 5 bases, and 6 bases lay between the germline ends. This CDR3 contains 11 residues. The CDR3 is CSARIRETQYF. The CDR3 DNA follows: TGCAGTGCTAGAATCCGGGAGACCCAGTACTTC.

The J gene is TRBJ2-6, the V gene TRBV2; possible D gene TRBD1, 6 bases. V was cut by 7 bases and J by 1 base, with 11 bases left in between. Germline V gene sequence: CDR1 SNHLY, CDR2 FYNNEI. The CDR3 spans 15 residues. CDR3 nucleotides: TGTGCCAGCAACGACAGGACGTCTGGGGCCAACGTCCTGACTTTC. Residues: CASNDRTSGANVLTF.

The rearrangement joins TRBV15 to TRBJ2-3, with no clear D. The ends were cut back, 0 bases at V and 3 bases at J, with 10 bases in the middle. Germline V lookup: CDR1 LNHNV, CDR2 YYDKDF (reference sequence). This CDR3 comprises 15 residues. In nucleotides, the CDR3 is TGTGCCACCAGCAGAGATGGTGCCCGGACAGATACGCAGTATTTT. Translated: CATSRDGARTDTQYF.

The rearrangement links TRBV27 to TRBJ1-3, with D possibly matching TRBD1 (5 bases). The length of the CDR3 is 15 residues. The V and J ends lost 6 bases and 0 bases respectively, with 12 bases between them. Germline V gene sequence: CDR1 MNHEY, CDR2 SMNVEV (reference sequence). The CDR3 nucleotides are TGTGCCAGCAGCCTCCGGGGACTCTCTGGAAACACCATATATTTT. Its translation: CASSLRGLSGNTIYF.

The chain couples TRBV4-1 to TRBJ1-2; D perhaps matches TRBD1 (6 bases). The CDR3 consists of 14 residues. Germline V gives CDR1 MGHRA, CDR2 YSYEKL. V was shortened by 1 base and J by 4 bases, with 10 bases between the two germline ends. The CDR3 sequence is CASSQAGGPYGYTF. CDR3 in DNA: TGCGCCAGCAGCCAAGCCGGGGGGCCCTATGGCTACACCTTC.

The rearrangement joins TRBV30 to TRBJ2-1; no firm D call. Germline CDR1 reads GTSNPN; CDR2 reads SVGIG (reference sequence). Trimming removed 4 bases at V and 9 bases at J, with 16 bases between. CDR3 length: 13 amino acids. This CDR3 reads CAWNTELYGEQFF. In DNA, the CDR3 is TGTGCCTGGAACACGGAGCTCTACGGTGAGCAGTTCTTC. Full variable domain (rest looked up from reference TRBV30 and TRBJ2-1): SQTIHQWPATLVQPVGSPLSLECTVEGTSNPNLYWYRQAAGRGLQLLFYSVGIGQISSEVPQNLSASRPQDRQFILSSKKLLLSDSGFYLCAWNTELYGEQFFGPGTRLTVL.

The chain carries TRBV28 and TRBJ2-5; 8 nucleotides agree with TRBD1. This CDR3 is 15 amino acids long. J gave up 1 base and V 6 bases, and 7 bases lay outside the gene matches. CDR1 and CDR2 from the germline V gene are MDHEN and SYDVKM. The CDR3 DNA reads as TGTGCCAGCAGCCCGACAGGGGCCCCCCAAGAGACCCAGTACTTC. This sequence encodes CASSPTGAPQETQYF.

V is TRBV14 and J is TRBJ1-2; D is ambiguous. Germline loops: CDR1 SGHDN, CDR2 FVKESK. V was trimmed by 1 base and J by 1 base, leaving 4 bases between them. This CDR3 contains 13 residues. The chain's CDR3 is CASSQADNYGYTF. CDR3 DNA: TGTGCCAGCAGCCAAGCAGATAACTATGGCTACACCTTC.

This clone was observed a handful of times. J is TRBJ1-1 and V is TRBV6-6; a possible D gene is TRBD1 (5 bases). The germline V and J ends were trimmed by 2 bases and 1 base, with 11 bases remaining between them. This CDR3 comprises 15 residues. CDR1 MNHNY and CDR2 SVGAGI come from the germline V gene (reference sequence). The CDR3 loop is CASSYPGGGNTEAFF. CDR3 in DNA: TGTGCCAGCAGTTACCCCGGGGGAGGGAACACTGAAGCTTTCTTT.

The chain combines TRBV2 with TRBJ1-1, with D tentatively TRBD1 (5 bases). This CDR3 contains 14 residues. Germline CDR1 and CDR2: SNHLY and FYNNEI. V lost 6 bases and J 1 base, leaving 12 bases between the germline ends. CDR3 loop: CASSYDRKNTEAFF. As DNA, the CDR3 is TGTGCCAGCAGCTACGACAGAAAGAACACTGAAGCTTTCTTT.

The rearrangement uses TRBV4-2 and TRBJ2-3; 14 bases map to TRBD2. Germline assignment: CDR1 LGHNA and CDR2 YNFKEQ. This CDR3 has 17 amino acids. Trimming removed 4 bases from V and 7 bases from J; junction bases left unmatched: 10. The chain's CDR3 is CASSLRGTSGSGNTQYF. In DNA form, the CDR3 reads TGTGCCAGCAGCCTAAGAGGGACTAGCGGGAGTGGTAATACGCAGTATTTT.

The chain joins TRBV9 to TRBJ2-1, with TRBD2 identical over 11 bases. Germline CDR1 is SGDLS and CDR2 is YYNGEE. Trimming took 4 bases from V and 7 from J; bases not matched to a gene: 7. The CDR3 runs 15 residues. CDR3 residues: CASSTLAGGRNEQFF. In DNA, the CDR3 is TGTGCCAGCAGCACCTTAGCGGGGGGGCGAAATGAGCAGTTCTTC.

The chain links TRBV18 to TRBJ1-4, with TRBD1 matching 7 bases. J gave up 7 bases and V 4 bases, and 6 bases lay outside the gene matches. Germline V gives CDR1 KGHSH, CDR2 LQKENI. CDR3 length equals 14 residues. In DNA form, the CDR3 reads TGTGCCAGCTCACAGGGGGCAGGAGGTGAAAAACTGTTTTTT. It codes for CASSQGAGGEKLFF.

A single count supports this clone. The V gene is TRBV5-4, the J gene TRBJ2-7, with 11 bases that match TRBD2. J lost 1 base, V lost 4 bases, and 4 bases had no gene match. Germline CDR1 reads SGHNT; CDR2 reads YYREEE (reference sequence). The CDR3 spans 15 residues. The CDR3: CASSRGLAVSYEQYF. The CDR3 region has the DNA TGTGCCAGCAGCAGGGGACTAGCGGTATCCTACGAGCAGTACTTC.

The CDR3 sequence: CASSRSSVGDYGYTF. In DNA, the CDR3 is TGTGCCAGCAGTCGTTCATCGGTAGGGGACTATGGCTACACCTTC. This chain links TRBV28 with TRBJ1-2; D is possibly TRBD1 (5 bases). V shed 5 bases and J shed 3 bases, with 16 bases lying between them. From germline, CDR1 is MDHEN and CDR2 SYDVKM. The CDR3 contains 15 residues.

The chain recombines TRBV29-1 with TRBJ2-3; 13 nucleotides agree with TRBD2. The CDR3 covers 16 residues. With 2 bases clipped from V and 5 bases from J, the junction kept 7 bases outside the gene matches. Germline assignment: CDR1 SQVTM and CDR2 ANQGSEA. The CDR3 coding sequence is TGCAGCGTTGAATCCGGACTAGCGGGAGTTTTAGATACGCAGTATTTT. Translation gives CSVESGLAGVLDTQYF.

The chain recombines TRBV5-1 with TRBJ2-1; TRBD2 aligns across 8 bases. V shed 4 bases and J 8 bases; nucleotides not matched to a gene: 8. The CDR3 spans 14 residues. Per the germline V gene, CDR1 is SGHRS and CDR2 is YFSETQ. Here the CDR3 reads CASSMGLGRYEQFF. The CDR3 coding sequence is TGCGCCAGCAGCATGGGACTAGGGAGATATGAGCAGTTCTTC.

This clone was recorded once. V and J are TRBV19 and TRBJ2-3; possible D gene TRBD1, 7 bases. The ends were cut back, 7 bases at V and 2 bases at J, with 13 bases in the middle. Germline CDR1 reads LNHDA; CDR2 reads SQIVND (reference sequence). This CDR3 has 14 amino acids. The CDR3 reads CASTRGEITDTQYF. The CDR3 nucleotides are TGTGCCAGTACCAGGGGGGAAATCACAGATACGCAGTATTTT.

The V gene is TRBV5-6, the J gene TRBJ1-2; TRBD1 matches at 10 bases. CDR1 SGHDT and CDR2 YYEEEE come from the germline V gene. V shed 0 bases and J 7 bases; nucleotides not matched to a gene: 15. The CDR3 loop spans 18 amino acids. The DNA for the CDR3 is TGTGCCAGCAGCTTGGTGTCTGGGACAGGGGTTGGTGTGGCTGGCTACACCTTC. Its protein product is CASSLVSGTGVGVAGYTF.

The chain couples TRBV7-3 to TRBJ2-1; 11 bases map to TRBD2. The CDR3 loop spans 17 amino acids. Germline CDR1 reads SGHTA; CDR2 reads FQGTGA. After removal of 4 bases from V and 4 bases from J, the junction contained 9 bases not matched to a gene. The DNA of the CDR3 is TGTGCCAGCAGCTGGACTAGCGGGCCAACGATATACAATGAGCAGTTCTTC. It is translated as CASSWTSGPTIYNEQFF. The full variable domain, rest sourced from reference TRBV7-3 and TRBJ2-1, is GAGVSQTPSNKVTEKGKYVELRCDPISGHTALYWYRQSLGQGPEFLIYFQGTGAADDSGLPNDRFFAVRPEGSVSTLKIQRTERGDSAVYLCASSWTSGPTIYNEQFFGPGTRLTVL.

The CDR3 here is CASSLGGLAGGYEQYF. The CDR3 DNA follows: TGTGCCAGCAGCTTAGGGGGGCTAGCGGGAGGCTACGAGCAGTACTTC. The chain links TRBV13 to TRBJ2-7, with 11 positions matching TRBD2. This CDR3 has 16 residues. V lost 0 bases to trimming and J lost 3 bases; unmatched junction nucleotides: 4. Germline CDR1 is PRHDT and CDR2 is FYEKMQ (reference sequence).

The chain links TRBV5-8 to TRBJ1-1; 10 bases agree with TRBD1. The CDR3 is made up of 14 amino acids. Germline loops: CDR1 SGHTS, CDR2 YDEGEE. V gave up 2 bases and J gave up 9 bases; unmatched junction bases: 7. CDR3 DNA: TGTGCCAGCAGCTTTGGGACAGGGGTTAGTCAAGCTTTCTTT. This translates into CASSFGTGVSQAFF.